The subject of this entry is one T cell receptor beta chain. Original analysis: Nucleated cell counts were estimated from reference gene primer amplification. The table came from immunoSEQ multiplex PCR; TCRdb's copy has only in-frame clones and leaves some out. V and J calls and clone size are copied from that table; D and trimming were computed from the DNA. Of 200,000 to 250,000 clones detected, around nine tenths appear once; the ten largest clones hold roughly 2.6%. The data originate from a study of blood T cell repertoires in COVID-19. On the study more broadly: The study drew acute and convalescent COVID-19 samples from the United States, Italy and Spain. Sample material is recorded as cDNA or gDNA derived from T cells, B-cell-depleted T cells, or PBMCs.

The CDR3 is 15 residues long. V dropped 0 bases and J dropped 7; count of bases not matched to a gene: 3. CDR1 is SGHTA, CDR2 FQGNSA, per germline. The specimen sequenced was peripheral blood. The sequence was collected from an older woman with acute or convalescent COVID-19. V gene TRBV7-2 combines with J gene TRBJ2-1; 10 nucleotides match TRBD2. In DNA form, the CDR3 reads TGTGCCAGCAGCTTAGCAGCGGGAGGGCCAAATGAGCAGTTCTTC. It codes for CASSLAAGGPNEQFF.